What follows are 10 T cell receptor beta chains derived from one specimen sequenced in a study of T cell responses to AZD1222 COVID-19 vaccine (dated by TCRdb to about 2021). Preparation of the library involved the immunoSEQ multiplex PCR assay. TCRdb took over this immuneACCESS table, retaining in-frame rearrangements with V and J assigned. Such tables are incomplete; in checked studies, under half of the missing clones stem from an unresolved V gene, and the remainder is unexplained. The sample records about 92,000 clones, just over 85% of which are singletons. Approximately 10% of the sample belongs to the ten largest clones. This specimen's time point label, per the study, means: baseline before first vaccination. The source was peripheral blood, collected on day 0 of AZD1222 vaccination. The source of these receptors is an adult in good health.

This clone appeared once. The genes are TRBV18 and TRBJ1-2, with TRBD1 identical over 11 bases. In germline, CDR1 is KGHSH, CDR2 LQKENI. The V gene end was trimmed by 4 bases and the J gene end by 8 bases; junction bases not matched to a gene: 9. This CDR3 comprises 15 residues. The DNA of the CDR3 is TGTGCCAGCTCACTAGATGGACAGGGGGCAGGCGGCTACACCTTC. Translating gives CASSLDGQGAGGYTF.

The chain combines TRBV20-1 with TRBJ2-5; D is unresolved. V lost 3 bases and J 0 bases, leaving 2 bases between the germline ends. There are 11 residues in the CDR3. Germline loops: CDR1 DFQATT, CDR2 SNEGSKA (reference sequence). The CDR3 DNA follows: TGCAGTGCTAGGGACCAAGAGACCCAGTACTTC. Amino acids: CSARDQETQYF.

The chain recombines TRBV7-3 with TRBJ1-1, with TRBD1 matching 8 bases. The V segment lost 2 bases and the J segment 5 bases; nucleotides outside the gene matches: 4. CDR3 size: 14 residues. Germline values: CDR1 SGHTA, CDR2 FQGTGA. This CDR3 reads CASSLQGARTEAFF. The CDR3 region has the DNA TGTGCCAGCAGCTTACAGGGGGCGAGAACTGAAGCTTTCTTT.

The sample holds a few counts of this clone. V gene TRBV3-1 (or the pseudogene TRBV3-2) combines with J gene TRBJ2-7, with 9 bases aligning to TRBD2. The CDR3 consists of 15 residues. Trimming took 5 bases from V and 0 from J; bases not matched to a gene: 5. Germline V CDR1 and CDR2: LGHDT, YNNKEL (reference sequence). CDR3 residues: CASSANSGSSYEQYF. CDR3 DNA: TGTGCCAGCAGCGCTAATAGCGGGAGCTCCTACGAGCAGTACTTC.

This clone was seen just once. J is TRBJ2-5 and V is TRBV9; D possibly matches TRBD1 or TRBD2 (6 bases each). The ends were cut back, 3 bases at V and 1 base at J, with 10 bases in the middle. This CDR3 is 14 amino acids long. Germline CDR1 SGDLS, CDR2 YYNGEE. The CDR3, as DNA: TGTGCCAGCAGCGAGGGGGGCCCCCAAGAGACCCAGTACTTC. Its protein is CASSEGGPQETQYF.

The CDR3 here is CASRLWTPATDTQYF. DNA of the CDR3: TGTGCCAGCAGATTATGGACACCTGCCACAGATACGCAGTATTTT. The J gene is TRBJ2-3, the V gene TRBV6-5, with D possibly matching TRBD1 (5 bases). The V gene's germline CDR1 is MNHEY and CDR2 SVGAGI. CDR3 length: 15 amino acids. V was shortened by 6 bases and J by 2 bases, with 15 bases between the two germline ends.

The V gene is TRBV30, the J gene TRBJ2-1; 16 nucleotides align to TRBD2. V lost 2 bases and J lost 11; bases outside the gene matches: 12. This CDR3 is built from 17 residues. The V gene's germline CDR1 is GTSNPN and CDR2 SVGIG (reference sequence). CDR3 region: CAWSPWGGTSGGAKQFF. The CDR3 DNA reads TGTGCCTGGAGTCCCTGGGGCGGGACTAGCGGGGGGGCGAAGCAGTTCTTC.

Only one count was recorded for this clone. The chain is built from TRBV3-1 (or the pseudogene TRBV3-2) and TRBJ1-6, with 9 nucleotides matching TRBD1. CDR1 is LGHDT and CDR2 is YNNKEL in the germline V gene (reference sequence). The CDR3 totals 14 residues. V was clipped by 2 bases and J by 13 bases; unmatched bases: 6. The CDR3 DNA is TGTGCCAGCAGCCAAACAGGGGGCAAGTCCCCCCTCCACTTT. Residues: CASSQTGGKSPLHF.

The table lists this clone with a count of one. The chain has TRBV3-1 (or the pseudogene TRBV3-2) and TRBJ2-3, with D hard to call. The V and J ends lost 5 bases and 5 bases respectively, with 8 bases between them. The germline V gene encodes CDR1 LGHDT and CDR2 YNNKEL (reference sequence). The CDR3 has 12 amino acids. For the CDR3, the DNA is TGTGCCAGCAGCTTATTGGGAGATACGCAGTATTTT. As protein: CASSLLGDTQYF.

This rearrangement joins TRBV6-5 to TRBJ2-7; D may be TRBD2 (6 bases). This CDR3 is 13 amino acids long. Germline CDR1 MNHEY, CDR2 SVGAGI. Trimming cost V 2 bases and J 6 bases, with 11 bases left between them. CDR3 region: CASSYEEGREQYF. Written as DNA, the CDR3 is TGTGCCAGCAGTTACGAGGAGGGACGCGAGCAGTACTTC.